Listed here are 21 T cell receptor beta chains from one sample, sequenced in a study of PD-L1 blockade in urothelial cancer (dated by TCRdb to the late 2010s). The method was the immunoSEQ multiplex PCR assay. The table was pulled from immuneACCESS by TCRdb, which kept in-frame rearrangements only. Such tables lose some clones; where checked, under half of the loss comes from unresolved V genes, and the rest has no known cause. For this sample there are 100,000 or so clones; 91% appear just once. In total, the top ten clones hold over 0.8% of the sample. The sequenced sample was PBMCs, obtained around atezolizumab (anti-PD-L1) treatment. The receptors were sampled from a woman aged 80 or over with urothelial cancer.

The V and J genes are TRBV9 and TRBJ2-2; 7 bases line up with TRBD2. The J segment lost 5 bases and the V segment lost 1 base, leaving 5 bases of the junction unmatched. The CDR3 is made up of 15 amino acids. In germline, CDR1 is SGDLS, CDR2 YYNGEE. Here the CDR3 reads CASSVSGTTTGELFF. The CDR3 DNA sequence: TGTGCCAGCAGCGTATCTGGGACTACGACCGGGGAGCTGTTTTTT. The whole variable domain, remainder taken from reference TRBV9 and TRBJ2-2, is DSGVTQTPKHLITATGQRVTLRCSPRSGDLSVYWYQQSLDQGLQFLIQYYNGEERAKGNILERFSAQQFPDLHSELNLSSLELGDSALYFCASSVSGTTTGELFFGEGSRLTVL.

The chain employs TRBV19 and TRBJ2-3, with 9 bases matching TRBD1. In germline, CDR1 is LNHDA, CDR2 SQIVND (reference sequence). The CDR3 contains 18 residues. J lost 6 bases, V lost 5 bases, and 18 bases had no gene match. The CDR3 protein is CASSSYRGTGSDLDTQYF. Written as DNA, the CDR3 is TGTGCCAGTAGTTCGTATCGCGGGACAGGGTCTGATTTGGATACGCAGTATTTT.

J is TRBJ2-1 and V is TRBV5-5; D is unresolved. The germline V gene encodes CDR1 SGHKS and CDR2 YYEKEE (reference sequence). V lost 0 bases to trimming and J lost 5 bases, with 9 bases between them. CDR3 length: 14 residues. The CDR3 loop reads CASSLVAVDNEQFF. Here the CDR3 DNA reads TGTGCCAGCAGCTTGGTGGCAGTCGACAATGAGCAGTTCTTC.

The chain couples TRBV2 to TRBJ1-5, with unresolved D. Trimming left V 9 bases short and J 7 bases short, with 16 bases between. Germline V gene data show CDR1 as SNHLY and CDR2 as FYNNEI. CDR3 length equals 13 residues. CDR3 amino acids: CARGLWGGQPQHF. DNA for the CDR3: TGTGCCAGAGGACTTTGGGGAGGACAGCCCCAGCATTTT.

The J gene is TRBJ2-7, the V gene TRBV2; 11 nucleotides match TRBD2. The length of the CDR3 is 15 residues. V trimming: 7 bases; J trimming: 9 bases; junction bases outside the gene matches: 14. The V gene's germline CDR1 is SNHLY and CDR2 FYNNEI. The CDR3 bases are TGTGCCAGCAAGACTAGCGGGACCTATAGATTAACGCAGTACTTC. This sequence encodes CASKTSGTYRLTQYF.

The chain recombines TRBV15 with TRBJ2-5, with 7 bases lining up with TRBD2. The CDR3 length is 14 residues. The junction had 11 bases not matched to a gene; V was cut back by 7 bases and J by 6 bases. The germline gives CDR1 LNHNV, CDR2 YYDKDF (reference sequence). The CDR3 region has the DNA TGTGCCACCATATCGGGGGGTCTGCGGAAGACCCAGTACTTC. Translating gives CATISGGLRKTQYF. Combining the CDR3 with reference TRBV15 and TRBJ2-5 gives the whole variable domain DAMVIQNPRYQVTQFGKPVTLSCSQTLNHNVMYWYQQKSSQAPKLLFHYYDKDFNNEADTPDNFQSRRPNTSFCFLDIRSPGLGDTAMYLCATISGGLRKTQYFGPGTRLLVL.

The chain is built from TRBV7-8 and TRBJ1-2; TRBD1 aligns across 10 bases. CDR3 length: 14 residues. Germline V gene sequence: CDR1 SGHVS, CDR2 FQNEAQ. V was pared by 1 base and J by 8 bases, with 4 bases of the junction left unmatched. The CDR3 sequence: CASSLGTGGTGYTF. The CDR3 nucleotides read TGTGCCAGCAGCTTAGGGACAGGGGGGACGGGCTACACCTTC.

The chain recombines TRBV18 with TRBJ1-4; D remains unclear. From germline, CDR1 is KGHSH and CDR2 LQKENI. The CDR3 is made up of 16 amino acids. V was cut by 2 bases and J by 0 bases, with 10 bases left in between. The CDR3 nucleotides are TGTGCCAGCTCACCAAGCACGGTTGCAACTAATGAAAAACTGTTTTTT. Translated: CASSPSTVATNEKLFF.

This chain uses TRBV6-1 with TRBJ2-1; a possible D gene is TRBD2 (5 bases). V was cut by 2 bases and J by 10 bases, with 6 bases left in between. CDR1 and CDR2 from the germline V gene are MNHNS and SASEGT. This CDR3 region has 11 residues. Written as DNA, the CDR3 is TGTGCCAGCAGTGAACCGGGAGAGCAGTTCTTC. Amino acids: CASSEPGEQFF.

The chain links TRBV30 to TRBJ1-5, with TRBD1 matching 7 bases. V shed 4 bases, J shed 4 bases, and the junction held 10 bases outside the gene matches. Germline V gives CDR1 GTSNPN, CDR2 SVGIG (reference sequence). The CDR3 runs 15 residues. The CDR3 spells CAWKASDRPNQPQHF. CDR3 nucleotide sequence: TGTGCCTGGAAAGCCTCGGACAGGCCAAATCAGCCCCAGCATTTT. Supplemented by reference TRBV30 and TRBJ1-5, the full variable domain reads SQTIHQWPATLVQPVGSPLSLECTVEGTSNPNLYWYRQAAGRGLQLLFYSVGIGQISSEVPQNLSASRPQDRQFILSSKKLLLSDSGFYLCAWKASDRPNQPQHFGDGTRLSIL.

The V call is TRBV28, the J call TRBJ2-1, with 10 bases identical to TRBD2. CDR1 and CDR2 (germline): MDHEN, SYDVKM. CDR3 size: 12 residues. Unmatched junction bases numbered 5, after V lost 9 bases and J lost 9 bases. The CDR3 coding sequence is TGTGCCAGTCTAGCGGGAGTAGGTGAGCAGTTCTTC. This gives the protein CASLAGVGEQFF.

The chain employs TRBV7-6 and TRBJ1-2; TRBD1 might be the D (6 bases). Trimming took off 7 bases at V and 7 bases at J, with 19 bases between the two ends. Germline CDR1 is SGHVS and CDR2 is FNYEAQ. The CDR3 extends over 14 amino acids. This CDR3 reads CASKKDGTSSGYTF. In nucleotides, the CDR3 is TGTGCCAGCAAAAAGGACGGGACAAGCTCTGGCTACACCTTC.

J is TRBJ2-7 and V is TRBV28, with 11 bases aligning to TRBD2. Germline trimming cut 3 bases from V and 5 bases from J; bases unmatched to any gene: 9. Per germline, CDR1 MDHEN and CDR2 SYDVKM. CDR3 size: 16 residues. CDR3 protein: CASSLSGLAVGNEQYF. The CDR3 bases are TGTGCCAGCAGTTTGTCGGGACTAGCGGTGGGGAACGAGCAGTACTTC. Using reference TRBV28 and TRBJ2-7 for the parts outside the CDR3, the full variable domain is DVKVTQSSRYLVKRTGEKVFLECVQDMDHENMFWYRQDPGLGLRLIYFSYDVKMKEKGDIPEGYSVSREKKERFSLILESASTNQTSMYLCASSLSGLAVGNEQYFGPGTRLTVT.

The rearrangement uses TRBV7-9 and TRBJ2-5; tentatively, D is TRBD1 (5 bases). V lost 5 bases to trimming and J lost 1 base, with 17 bases between them. The CDR3 extends over 16 amino acids. CDR1 SEHNR and CDR2 FQNEAQ come from the germline V gene (reference sequence). The CDR3 here is CASSPGWSGPQETQYF. The CDR3 DNA is TGTGCCAGCAGCCCCGGGTGGTCAGGGCCCCAAGAGACCCAGTACTTC.

The chain has TRBV4-2 and TRBJ1-5, with D possibly TRBD1 on 5 matching bases. Deletions cut 0 bases from V and 4 bases from J, with 16 bases between. The CDR3 runs 17 residues. Germline lookup yields CDR1 LGHNA and CDR2 YNFKEQ. The CDR3 DNA reads TGTGCCAGCAGCCAAGATCGGGTCCGGGGGGGGAATCAGCCCCAGCATTTT. Residues: CASSQDRVRGGNQPQHF.

The chain recombines TRBV9 with TRBJ2-1; the D gene is possibly TRBD2 (5 bases). The V and J ends lost 0 bases and 9 bases respectively, with 7 bases between them. The V gene's germline CDR1 is SGDLS and CDR2 YYNGEE. This CDR3 has 12 residues. The CDR3 reads CASSVGRAEQFF. CDR3 nucleotides: TGTGCCAGCAGCGTAGGGCGGGCTGAGCAGTTCTTC.

The chain recombines TRBV5-4 with TRBJ1-3; TRBD1 matches at 8 bases. V shed 7 bases and J 10 bases; nucleotides not matched to a gene: 10. Germline V CDR1 and CDR2: SGHNT, YYREEE (reference sequence). The CDR3 runs 13 residues. This chain's CDR3 is CASGDRGSWTIYF. CDR3 sequence (DNA): TGTGCCAGCGGCGACAGGGGCAGTTGGACCATATATTTT.

The genes are TRBV19 and TRBJ2-7, with TRBD1 identical over 10 bases. This CDR3 region has 14 residues. CDR1 and CDR2 from the germline V gene are LNHDA and SQIVND (reference sequence). V lost 6 bases, J lost 1 base, and 3 bases stayed unmatched. The CDR3 nucleotides are TGTGCCAGTAGAGGGGACAGGGGATCCTACGAGCAGTACTTC. As protein: CASRGDRGSYEQYF.

The chain employs TRBV2 and TRBJ2-1, with 9 bases fitting TRBD2. J gave up 8 bases and V 2 bases, and 10 bases lay outside the gene matches. The CDR3 has 16 residues. CDR1 and CDR2 (germline): SNHLY, FYNNEI. CDR3 coding DNA: TGTGCCAGCAGTGAACGAGCGGGAGGAGGGTTGGATGAGCAGTTCTTC. As protein: CASSERAGGGLDEQFF.

As regards this clone: One junction end does not reproduce the germline sequence, and a read error may be involved. This sequence joins TRBV20-1 and TRBJ1-2; unclear D gene. The CDR3 spans 10 residues. Per germline, CDR1 DFQATT and CDR2 SNEGSKA (reference sequence). Written as DNA, the CDR3 is TGCAGTGCTCCCTGGGCTGGCAACACCTTC. Encoded protein: CSAPWAGNTF.

This chain joins TRBV28 and TRBJ1-3; D unclear. CDR3 length equals 14 residues. V was shortened by 2 bases and J by 0 bases, with 5 bases between the two germline ends. Germline V lookup: CDR1 MDHEN, CDR2 SYDVKM. The CDR3 nucleotides are TGTGCCAGCAGTTTAGGGCGCTCTGGAAACACCATATATTTT. Translation gives CASSLGRSGNTIYF.